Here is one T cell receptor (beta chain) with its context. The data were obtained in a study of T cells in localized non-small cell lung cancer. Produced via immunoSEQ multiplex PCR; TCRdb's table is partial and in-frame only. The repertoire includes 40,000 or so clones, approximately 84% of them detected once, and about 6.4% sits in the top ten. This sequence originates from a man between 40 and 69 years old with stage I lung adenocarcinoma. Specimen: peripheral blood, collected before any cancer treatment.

CDR3 residues: CASSQEAGDSSYNEQFF. CDR3 bases: TGTGCCAGCAGCCAAGAAGCCGGGGATAGCTCCTACAATGAGCAGTTCTTC. The chain combines TRBV14 with TRBJ2-1, with D possibly being TRBD2 (5 bases). Germline CDR1 SGHDN, CDR2 FVKESK. V gave up 0 bases and J gave up 0 bases, with 12 bases separating them. The CDR3 is 17 amino acids.